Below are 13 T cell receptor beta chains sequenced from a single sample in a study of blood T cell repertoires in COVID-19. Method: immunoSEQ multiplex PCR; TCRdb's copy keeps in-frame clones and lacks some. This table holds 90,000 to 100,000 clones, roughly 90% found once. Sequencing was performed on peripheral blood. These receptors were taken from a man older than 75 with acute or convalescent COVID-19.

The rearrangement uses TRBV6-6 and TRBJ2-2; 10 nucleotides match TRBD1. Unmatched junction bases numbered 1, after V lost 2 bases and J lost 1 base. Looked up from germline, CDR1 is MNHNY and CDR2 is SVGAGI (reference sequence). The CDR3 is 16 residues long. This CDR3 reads CASSYGQGVNTGELFF. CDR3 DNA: TGTGCCAGCAGTTACGGACAGGGGGTGAACACCGGGGAGCTGTTTTTT.

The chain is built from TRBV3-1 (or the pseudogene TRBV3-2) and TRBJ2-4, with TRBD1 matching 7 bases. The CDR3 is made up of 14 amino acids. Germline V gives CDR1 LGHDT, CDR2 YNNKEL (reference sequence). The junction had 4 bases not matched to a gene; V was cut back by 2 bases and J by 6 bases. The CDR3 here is CASSQTAGGNIQYF. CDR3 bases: TGTGCCAGCAGCCAAACCGCAGGGGGAAACATTCAGTACTTC.

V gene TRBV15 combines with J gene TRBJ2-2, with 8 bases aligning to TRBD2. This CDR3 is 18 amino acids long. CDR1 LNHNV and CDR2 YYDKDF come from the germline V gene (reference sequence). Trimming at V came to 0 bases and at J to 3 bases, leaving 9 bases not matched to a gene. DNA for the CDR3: TGTGCCACCAGCAGAGATTCGGGGGGGCAGATTGACACCGGGGAGCTGTTTTTT. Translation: CATSRDSGGQIDTGELFF.

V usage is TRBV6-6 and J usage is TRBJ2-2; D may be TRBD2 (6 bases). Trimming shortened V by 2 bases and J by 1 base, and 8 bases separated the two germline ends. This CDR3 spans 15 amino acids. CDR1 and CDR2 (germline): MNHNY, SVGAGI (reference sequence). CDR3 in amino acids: CASSYRRGNTGELFF. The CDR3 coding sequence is TGTGCCAGCAGTTACCGGAGGGGGAACACCGGGGAGCTGTTTTTT.

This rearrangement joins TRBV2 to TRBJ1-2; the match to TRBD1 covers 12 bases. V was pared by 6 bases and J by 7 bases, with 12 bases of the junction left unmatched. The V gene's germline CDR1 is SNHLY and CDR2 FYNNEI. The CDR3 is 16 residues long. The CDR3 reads CASRDRDRGRRAGYTF. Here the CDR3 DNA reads TGTGCCAGCAGGGACCGGGACAGGGGGCGCAGAGCTGGCTACACCTTC.

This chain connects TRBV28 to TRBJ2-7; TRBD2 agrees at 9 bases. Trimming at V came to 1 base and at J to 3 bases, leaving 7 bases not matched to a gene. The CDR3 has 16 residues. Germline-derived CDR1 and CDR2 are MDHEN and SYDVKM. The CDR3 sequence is CASSLSMAGGGYEQYF. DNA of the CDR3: TGTGCCAGCAGTTTATCCATGGCGGGAGGGGGCTACGAGCAGTACTTC.

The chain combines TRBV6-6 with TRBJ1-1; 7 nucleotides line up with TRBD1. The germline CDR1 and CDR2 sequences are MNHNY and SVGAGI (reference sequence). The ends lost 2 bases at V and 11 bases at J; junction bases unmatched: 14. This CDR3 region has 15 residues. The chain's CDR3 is CASSYEEGAAGLAFF. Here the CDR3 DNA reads TGTGCCAGCAGTTACGAGGAGGGGGCGGCGGGGCTCGCTTTCTTT.

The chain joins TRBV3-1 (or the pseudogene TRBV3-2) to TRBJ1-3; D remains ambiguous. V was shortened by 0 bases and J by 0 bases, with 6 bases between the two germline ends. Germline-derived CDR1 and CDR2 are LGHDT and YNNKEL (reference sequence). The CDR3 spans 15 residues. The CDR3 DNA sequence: TGTGCCAGCAGCCAAGAATGGAGCTCTGGAAACACCATATATTTT. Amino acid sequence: CASSQEWSSGNTIYF.

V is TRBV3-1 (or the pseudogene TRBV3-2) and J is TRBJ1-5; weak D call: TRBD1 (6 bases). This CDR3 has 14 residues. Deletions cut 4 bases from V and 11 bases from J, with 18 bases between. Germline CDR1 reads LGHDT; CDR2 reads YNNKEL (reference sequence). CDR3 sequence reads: CASSPMQGSPSQHF. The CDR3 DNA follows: TGTGCCAGCAGCCCGATGCAGGGGTCCCCATCCCAGCATTTT.

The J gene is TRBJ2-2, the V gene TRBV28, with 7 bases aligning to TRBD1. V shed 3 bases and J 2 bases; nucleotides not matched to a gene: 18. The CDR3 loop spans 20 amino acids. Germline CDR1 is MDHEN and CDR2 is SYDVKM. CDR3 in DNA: TGTGCCAGCAGTTTGGCTCCCTTCCTTTCCGGGACAGTTAACACCGGGGAGCTGTTTTTT. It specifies CASSLAPFLSGTVNTGELFF.

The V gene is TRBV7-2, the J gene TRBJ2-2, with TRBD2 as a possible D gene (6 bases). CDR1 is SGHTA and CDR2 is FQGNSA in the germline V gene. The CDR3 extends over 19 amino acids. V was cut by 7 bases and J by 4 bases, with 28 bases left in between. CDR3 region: CASTLLGSGPTRITGELFF. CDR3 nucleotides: TGTGCCAGCACCCTTCTAGGAAGCGGGCCTACAAGGATCACCGGGGAGCTGTTTTTT.

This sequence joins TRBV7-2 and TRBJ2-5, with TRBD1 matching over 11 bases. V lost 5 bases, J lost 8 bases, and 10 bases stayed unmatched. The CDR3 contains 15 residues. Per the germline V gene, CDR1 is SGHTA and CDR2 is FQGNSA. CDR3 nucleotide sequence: TGTGCCAGCAGCCACGGGGGACAGGGGGGAAAAACCCAGTACTTC. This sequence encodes CASSHGGQGGKTQYF.

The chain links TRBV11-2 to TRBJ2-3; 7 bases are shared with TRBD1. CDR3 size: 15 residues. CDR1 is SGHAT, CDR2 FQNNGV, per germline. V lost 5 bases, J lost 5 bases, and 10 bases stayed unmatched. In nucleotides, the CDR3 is TGTGCCAGCAGCCCGACAGGGAATAAGGTAGATACGCAGTATTTT. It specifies CASSPTGNKVDTQYF.